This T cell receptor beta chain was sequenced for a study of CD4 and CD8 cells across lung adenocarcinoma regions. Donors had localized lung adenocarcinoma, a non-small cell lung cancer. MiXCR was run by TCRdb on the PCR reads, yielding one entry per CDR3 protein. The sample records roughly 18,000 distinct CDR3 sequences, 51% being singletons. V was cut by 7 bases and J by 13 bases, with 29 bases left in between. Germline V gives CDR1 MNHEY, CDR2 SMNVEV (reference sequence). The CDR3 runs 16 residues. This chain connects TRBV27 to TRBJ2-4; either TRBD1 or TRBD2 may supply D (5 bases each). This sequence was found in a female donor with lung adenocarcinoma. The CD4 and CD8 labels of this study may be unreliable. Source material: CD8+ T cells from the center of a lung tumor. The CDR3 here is CASTAWRVTAKNTQYF. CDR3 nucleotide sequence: TGTGCCAGCACCGCTTGGCGGGTGACAGCCAAAAACACGCAGTACTTC.